The sequence of this T cell receptor beta chain was determined in a study of glioma-infiltrating T cells after dendritic cell vaccination. V shed 6 bases and J shed 0 bases, with 8 bases lying between them. Germline CDR1 MNHNS, CDR2 SASEGT. The CDR3 covers 14 residues. Isocitrate dehydrogenase mutation was absent in all glioblastoma patients. PBMC were collected before vaccination, two weeks after the third vaccination, and at progression. Amplification used 60 V beta primers and 13 J beta primers. The assay was immunoSEQ multiplex PCR, and TCRdb's table has in-frame clones only and misses some. The sample has some 70,000 clones, about 76% seen once. This clone was seen more than once but under ten times. Its antigen is unknown. Points from the study as a whole: Complete blood and tumor specimen sets were limited to few patients.

The clonotype comes from a human donor with glioblastoma. The chain couples TRBV6-1 to TRBJ1-4; D gene ambiguous. The sequences come from blood, collected before dendritic cell vaccination. The CDR3: CASSWTATNEKLFF. CDR3 nucleotides: TGTGCCAGCAGCTGGACTGCAACTAATGAAAAACTGTTTTTT.